Shown below are 17 T cell receptor beta chains from a single sample sequenced in a study of T cells after yellow fever vaccination. TCRdb independently ran MiXCR on the 5' RACE reads; one entry per CDR3 protein. The sample has 450,000 to 550,000 distinct CDR3 sequences; about a fifth are singletons. Sequences were derived from PBMCs, sampled roughly 20 days after the first yellow fever vaccination. All receptors derive from a man aged 18 to 29 who received the YFV17D yellow fever vaccine.

The V and J genes are TRBV12-3 or TRBV12-4 and TRBJ1-2, with D unresolved. The length of the CDR3 is 13 residues. Trimming removed 0 bases from V and 5 bases from J, with 7 bases in between. CDR3 nucleotide sequence: TGTGCCAGCAGTTTAGCGAGGCAATATGGCTACACCTTC. Translation gives CASSLARQYGYTF.

The rearrangement joins TRBV10-3 to TRBJ1-3; perhaps TRBD1 as D (6 bases). CDR1 is ENHRY, CDR2 SYGVKD, per germline. Trimming took off 6 bases at V and 4 bases at J, with 19 bases between the two ends. The length of the CDR3 is 16 residues. The CDR3 nucleotides are TGTGCCATCAGGGGGGGCGAAGCGGTATCGGGAAACACCATATATTTT. This translates into CAIRGGEAVSGNTIYF.

The rearrangement joins TRBV18 to TRBJ1-5, with D maybe TRBD1 (5 bases). CDR1 and CDR2 from the germline V gene are KGHSH and LQKENI. The CDR3 length is 15 residues. Trimming took off 2 bases at V and 2 bases at J, with 10 bases between the two ends. CDR3 in DNA: TGTGCCAGCTCACCAGGGTGGGACGGCAATCAGCCCCAGCATTTT. Its protein product is CASSPGWDGNQPQHF.

This chain uses TRBV12-3 or TRBV12-4 with TRBJ1-2; TRBD1 might be the D (6 bases). Between the trimmed V and J ends, which lost 6 bases and 3 bases, there was a span of 11 bases. The CDR3 runs to 13 residues. This chain's CDR3 is CASRTQGHYGYTF. CDR3 sequence (DNA): TGTGCCAGCAGGACACAGGGACACTATGGCTACACCTTC.

This chain joins TRBV4-3 and TRBJ1-2; TRBD1 agrees at 11 bases. This CDR3 region has 16 residues. Germline V gene lookup returns CDR1 LGHNA and CDR2 YSLEER. Trimming cost V 3 bases and J 2 bases; bases outside gene matches: 5. CDR3 residues: CASSHVGQGANYGYTF. CDR3 DNA: TGCGCCAGCAGCCACGTAGGACAGGGGGCGAACTATGGCTACACCTTC.

This sequence joins TRBV7-2 and TRBJ1-2; no clear D. V gave up 3 bases and J gave up 6 bases, with 11 bases separating them. The CDR3 extends over 13 amino acids. Germline CDR1 reads SGHTA; CDR2 reads FQGNSA. CDR3 loop: CASSLYAADGYTF. As DNA, the CDR3 is TGTGCCAGCAGCTTGTATGCGGCTGATGGCTACACCTTC.

CDR3 region: CSARVGGVGTDTQYF. CDR3 nucleotides: TGCAGTGCTAGAGTTGGGGGCGTTGGCACAGATACGCAGTATTTT. J is TRBJ2-3 and V is TRBV20-1; weak D call: TRBD1 (6 bases). The CDR3 extends over 15 amino acids. Germline-derived CDR1 and CDR2 are DFQATT and SNEGSKA (reference sequence). V was clipped by 1 base and J by 1 base, with 12 bases between them.

The CDR3 nucleotides read TGTGCCAGCAGCTTAGGAACCGGCAGGGTAGACGAGACCCAGTACTTC. As protein: CASSLGTGRVDETQYF. The V and J genes are TRBV7-9 and TRBJ2-5, with D perhaps TRBD1 (5 bases). The length of the CDR3 is 16 residues. Germline V gene data show CDR1 as SEHNR and CDR2 as FQNEAQ (reference sequence). V shed 1 base and J shed 5 bases, with 17 bases lying between them.

CDR3 bases: TGTGCCAGCAGCCAAGATCCGATGGTAGAGACCCAGTACTTC. Its protein product is CASSQDPMVETQYF. The V call is TRBV3-1, the J call TRBJ2-5; D gene ambiguous. Trimming took 0 bases from V and 4 from J, leaving 9 bases between them. The CDR3 runs to 14 residues. Germline CDR1 LGHDT, CDR2 YNNKEL (reference sequence).

This clonotype came up a few times. The chain uses TRBV6-1 and TRBJ1-3; TRBD1 aligns across 10 bases. Germline assignment: CDR1 MNHNS and CDR2 SASEGT. CDR3 length: 15 residues. V shed 8 bases and J 2 bases; nucleotides not matched to a gene: 6. The CDR3 DNA follows: TGTGCCAGCTTCACGGACAGGGGGGCTGGAAACACCATATATTTT. Encoded protein: CASFTDRGAGNTIYF.

This clonotype came up a few times. The J gene is TRBJ2-1, the V gene TRBV21-1. TRBV21-1 is an annotated pseudogene. The CDR3 sequence is 14 residues long. This chain's CDR3 is CASSKRREYNEQFF. In DNA, the CDR3 is TGTGCCAGCAGCAAACGGAGAGAATACAATGAGCAGTTCTTC.

This clonotype was counted between two and nine times. CDR3 sequence: CASSFSGTFYEQYF. CDR3 DNA: TGTGCCAGCAGTTTCTCCGGGACCTTCTACGAGCAGTACTTC. The V gene is TRBV6-5, the J gene TRBJ2-7; either TRBD1 or TRBD2 may fit D (5 bases each). This CDR3 spans 14 amino acids. Trimming removed 4 bases from V and 3 bases from J, with 13 bases in between. Germline CDR1 MNHEY, CDR2 SVGAGI.

At least ten counts were recorded for this clonotype. The V and J genes are TRBV19 and TRBJ1-6; D uncertain. Germline-derived CDR1 and CDR2 are LNHDA and SQIVND (reference sequence). The CDR3 covers 14 residues. The V end lost 10 bases, the J end lost 4 bases, and 14 bases lay between the germline ends. The CDR3 nucleotides read TGTGCCACCGCGTGGCGCCCATATAATTCACCCCTCCACTTT. Residues: CATAWRPYNSPLHF.

The V gene is TRBV5-1, the J gene TRBJ1-6, with D unclear. V was trimmed by 2 bases and J by 7 bases, leaving 10 bases between them. This CDR3 has 14 amino acids. CDR1 is SGHRS and CDR2 is YFSETQ in the germline V gene. The CDR3 region is CASSFGLGNSPLHF. As DNA, the CDR3 is TGCGCCAGCAGCTTCGGACTCGGGAATTCACCCCTCCACTTT.

This chain joins TRBV5-5 and TRBJ2-5; a possible D gene is TRBD1 (6 bases). The V gene's germline CDR1 is SGHKS and CDR2 YYEKEE (reference sequence). CDR3 length: 17 amino acids. V gave up 6 bases and J gave up 5 bases, with 26 bases separating them. DNA of the CDR3: TGTGCCAGCATCAAAGGACAGTCCGTGCAATCCGTTGAGACCCAGTACTTC. Protein: CASIKGQSVQSVETQYF.

This clonotype was seen only a few times. This sequence joins TRBV5-5 and TRBJ2-3; tentatively, D is TRBD2 (5 bases). CDR1 is SGHKS, CDR2 YYEKEE, per germline (reference sequence). V was trimmed by 0 bases and J by 2 bases, leaving 10 bases between them. This CDR3 has 15 amino acids. The CDR3 region is CASSLAAGNTDTQYF. The CDR3 DNA reads TGTGCCAGCAGCTTGGCCGCCGGGAACACAGATACGCAGTATTTT.

This chain uses TRBV29-1 with TRBJ1-2, with TRBD1 as a possible D gene (6 bases). Germline loops: CDR1 SQVTM, CDR2 ANQGSEA. Trimming cost V 7 bases and J 5 bases, with 14 bases left between them. The CDR3 covers 12 residues. CDR3 in amino acids: CSAAGQFYGYTF. The CDR3 DNA reads TGCAGCGCCGCAGGACAGTTTTATGGCTACACCTTC.